This T cell receptor (beta chain) is drawn from a study of T-cell reconstitution after alpha-beta-depleted transplantation in children. At least ten counts were recorded for this clonotype. Antigen unknown. Germline V CDR1 and CDR2: SGHVS, FQNEAQ. The CDR3 length is 14 residues. V gave up 2 bases and J gave up 3 bases, with 10 bases separating them. TCRbeta library construction was performed incorporating unique molecular identifiers. TCRdb re-called the PCR reads with MiXCR, one entry per CDR3 protein. The sample lists about 160,000 distinct CDR3 sequences, 8.5% to 14% seen once, with less than 15% in the top ten. Whole-study findings and limits: There were some patients whose high TCRbeta diversity at day 60 came from surviving recipient T cells and thymic progenitors. Several hundred graft clones that had expanded were reportedly the source of alpha-beta T cells about two months after transplant. After one year, T-cell counts and TCRbeta diversity mostly came from new T cells.

This material consisted of PBMCs, taken before TCRalphabeta/CD19-depleted stem cell transplant. The TCR sequence derives from a boy between 2 and 10 years old with acute myeloid leukemia, due to receive a stem cell transplant. This rearrangement joins TRBV7-8 to TRBJ1-2; tentative D call: TRBD1 (5 bases). The CDR3 loop reads CASSLQGEDYGYTF. The CDR3, as DNA: TGTGCCAGCAGCTTACAGGGTGAAGACTATGGCTACACCTTC.